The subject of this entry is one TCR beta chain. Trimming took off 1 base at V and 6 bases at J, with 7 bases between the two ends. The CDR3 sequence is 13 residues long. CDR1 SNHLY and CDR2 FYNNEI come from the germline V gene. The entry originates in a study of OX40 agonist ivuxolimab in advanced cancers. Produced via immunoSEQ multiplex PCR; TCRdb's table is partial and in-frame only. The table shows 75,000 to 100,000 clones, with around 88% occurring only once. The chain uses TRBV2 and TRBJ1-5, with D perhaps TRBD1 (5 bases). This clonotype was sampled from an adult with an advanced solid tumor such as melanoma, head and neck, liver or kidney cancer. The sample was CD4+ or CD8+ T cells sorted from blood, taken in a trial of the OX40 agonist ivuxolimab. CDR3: CASSEVGTQPQHF. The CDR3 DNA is TGTGCCAGCAGTGAAGTGGGGACTCAGCCCCAGCATTTT.